Each of the 6 T cell receptor beta chains below was sequenced from the same sample in a study of ipilimumab plus nivolumab after autologous stem cell transplantation. Libraries were prepared by immunoSEQ multiplex PCR; TCRdb keeps only in-frame clonotypes and omits some of them. The table has roughly 16,000 clones, 80% to 85% seen once; the top ten hold roughly 24%. The starting material was PBMCs, obtained in a trial of ipilimumab plus nivolumab as post-transplant consolidation. The receptors were gathered from a male donor with diffuse large B-cell lymphoma.

The chain links TRBV9 to TRBJ2-3; 12 bases map to TRBD2. J was trimmed by 3 bases and V by 3 bases; bases with no gene match: 8. CDR1 SGDLS and CDR2 YYNGEE come from the germline V gene. The CDR3 length is 17 residues. The CDR3 reads CASSASGGAQLTDTQYF. As DNA, the CDR3 is TGTGCCAGCAGCGCTAGCGGGGGGGCCCAGTTGACAGATACGCAGTATTTT.

Judged by abundance, this clone is medium-sized (0.01 to 0.1%). The chain couples TRBV2 to TRBJ1-4; D is unclear. Germline lookup yields CDR1 SNHLY and CDR2 FYNNEI. The CDR3 is made up of 11 amino acids. Deletions cut 4 bases from V and 8 bases from J, with 5 bases between. CDR3 loop: CASSGGEKLFF. The CDR3 coding sequence is TGTGCCAGCAGTGGCGGGGAAAAACTGTTTTTT.

V is TRBV5-1 and J is TRBJ2-3; D is ambiguous. This CDR3 has 14 amino acids. Germline V gene data show CDR1 as SGHRS and CDR2 as YFSETQ. Trimming cost V 4 bases and J 0 bases, with 9 bases left between them. CDR3 residues: CASSTDHSTDTQYF. The CDR3 DNA is TGCGCCAGCAGCACCGACCATAGCACAGATACGCAGTATTTT.

The V call is TRBV2, the J call TRBJ2-1, with TRBD2 matching over 7 bases. Germline CDR1 reads SNHLY; CDR2 reads FYNNEI. The CDR3 consists of 12 residues. With V trimmed by 8 bases and J by 3 bases, 1 base remained unmatched. CDR3 loop: CASGLDYNEQFF. CDR3 bases: TGTGCCAGCGGACTAGACTACAATGAGCAGTTCTTC.

This chain links TRBV2 with TRBJ2-1, with TRBD2 identical over 7 bases. V lost 7 bases, J lost 12 bases, and 9 bases stayed unmatched. This CDR3 region has 12 residues. In germline, CDR1 is SNHLY, CDR2 FYNNEI. In DNA form, the CDR3 reads TGTGCCAGCACCCAATTCGGCGGGGGGCAGTTCTTC. It specifies CASTQFGGGQFF.

The rearrangement links TRBV4-1 to TRBJ1-4; D is ambiguous. The CDR3 covers 16 residues. Germline CDR1 and CDR2: MGHRA and YSYEKL. V was clipped by 0 bases and J by 11 bases, with 19 bases between them. In DNA form, the CDR3 reads TGCGCCAGCAGCCAAGATGCGATCGCTCGGACGGGGAAACTGTTTTTT. This sequence encodes CASSQDAIARTGKLFF.